Sequencing of this T cell receptor (beta chain) was carried out in a study of blood T cell repertoires in COVID-19. Clones were sequenced by immunoSEQ multiplex PCR, and TCRdb holds only the in-frame ones, with some missing. The profile shows about 170,000 clones, about 90% of them singletons. This clone was picked up a small number of times. Germline V gene sequence: CDR1 MGHDK, CDR2 SYGVNS. V trimming: 4 bases; J trimming: 8 bases; junction bases outside the gene matches: 6. The CDR3 consists of 14 residues. The rearrangement joins TRBV25-1 to TRBJ1-2; TRBD1 aligns across 11 bases. What was sequenced was PBMCs or T cells enriched from blood (not recorded which). The source of this sequence is a human donor with acute COVID-19. The donor label of this sample is uncertain. Written as DNA, the CDR3 is TGTGCCAGCAGTGCGGACAGGGGGCTTTACGGCTACACCTTC. Its translation: CASSADRGLYGYTF.